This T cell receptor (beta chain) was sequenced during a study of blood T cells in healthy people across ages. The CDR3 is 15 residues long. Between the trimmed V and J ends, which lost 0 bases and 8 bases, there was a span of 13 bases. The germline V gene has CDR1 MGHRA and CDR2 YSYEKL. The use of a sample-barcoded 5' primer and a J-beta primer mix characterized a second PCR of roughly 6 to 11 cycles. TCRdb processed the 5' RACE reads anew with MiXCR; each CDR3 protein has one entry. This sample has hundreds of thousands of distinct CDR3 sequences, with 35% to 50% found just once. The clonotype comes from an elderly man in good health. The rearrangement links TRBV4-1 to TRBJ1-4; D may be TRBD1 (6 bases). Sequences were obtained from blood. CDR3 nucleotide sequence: TGCGCCAGCAGCCAAGATCAGGGGCTAGGAGAAAAACTGTTTTTT. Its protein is CASSQDQGLGEKLFF.